Listed below are T cell receptor beta chains from one sample, sequenced in a study of neurological immune-mediated disorders. TCRdb passed the 5' RACE reads through MiXCR, listing each CDR3 protein once. This table holds about 53,000 distinct CDR3 sequences, under 4.5% found once. The material sequenced was PBMCs. The source is a woman aged 25 to 39 with multiple sclerosis. CDR3s include the opening cysteine and the closing phenylalanine or tryptophan. Each record gives: J gene, V gene, clone size, D gene, CDR3 DNA, CDR3 protein. The D gene is left open where the match is weak. Rows may omit the clone size; those that give it use once, few, many or a size class.

>TRBJ2-2|TRBV20-1|many|TRBD2
TGCAGTGCTCCCGACTCCTTAGCGGGAAACACCGGGGAGCTGTTTTTT
CSAPDSLAGNTGELFF
>TRBJ1-5|TRBV20-1|many|TRBD1
TGCAGTGCTGGACCCCTGGACAGGGGTAATCAGCCCCAGCATTTT
CSAGPLDRGNQPQHF
>TRBJ1-5|TRBV15|many|.
TGTGCCACCAGGGCAGAGAATCAGCCCCAGCATTTT
CATRAENQPQHF
>TRBJ2-5|TRBV7-8|many|TRBD2
TGTGCCAGCAGCCCTTTCGAAGGACTAGCGGGAAGAGAGACCCAGTACTTC
CASSPFEGLAGRETQYF
>TRBJ2-7|TRBV28|many|.
TGTGCCAGCAGTCCCCTGGCGGGCCTAGGGGGGCAGTACTTC
CASSPLAGLGGQYF
>TRBJ2-1|TRBV5-1|many|.
TGCGCCAGCAGCTTGAGCGGGCCTTCTCTTAATGAGCAGTTCTTC
CASSLSGPSLNEQFF
>TRBJ1-5|TRBV28|.|TRBD1
TGTGCCAGCAGTAAGGACAGGGGAAGCAATCAGCCCCAGAATTTT
CASSKDRGSNQPQNF
>TRBJ2-5|TRBV12-3/TRBV12-4|many|TRBD2
TGTGCCAGCAGTTTAGCGTTGAGCGGGGGCCCCGGCTCTCAAGAGACCCAGTACTTC
CASSLALSGGPGSQETQYF
>TRBJ2-1|TRBV6-6|many|TRBD2
TGTGCCAGCAGAGAGATACGGGGACTAGCGGGGAACTCCTACAATGAGCAGTTCTTC
CASREIRGLAGNSYNEQFF
>TRBJ1-2|TRBV5-5|.|.
TGTGCCAGCAGCGGAGAAAGTCGGAATGGCTACACCTTC
CASSGESRNGYTF
>TRBJ1-1|TRBV5-1|many|.
TGCGCCAGCAGCTTTACGGTGAACACTGAAGCTTTCTTT
CASSFTVNTEAFF
>TRBJ2-1|TRBV4-1|.|.
TGCGCCAGCAGCCAAGGACTAGAAGCCTCGCGGGAGCAGTTCTTC
CASSQGLEASREQFF
>TRBJ1-6|TRBV9|many|TRBD1
TGTGCCAGCAGCGGGGGGACAGCAAATAATTCACCCCTCAACTTT
CASSGGTANNSPLNF
>TRBJ1-6|TRBV7-2|many|TRBD1
TGTGCCAGCAGCTTAGATAGCGCAGGGGGTGGTTCACCCCTCCACTTT
CASSLDSAGGGSPLHF
>TRBJ2-7|TRBV7-6|many|TRBD2
TGTGCCAGCAGCTTAGGGCTAGCGGGGTCCTACGAGCAGTACTTC
CASSLGLAGSYEQYF
>TRBJ1-2|TRBV9|many|.
TGTGCCAGCAGCGCAGGGCGGTCTGGCTACACCTTC
CASSAGRSGYTF
>TRBJ2-5|TRBV6-6|many|.
TGTGCCAGCAGTAGAGGGGATGCAGGGGAGACCCAGTACTTC
CASSRGDAGETQYF
>TRBJ2-2|TRBV5-1|many|.
TGCGCCAGCAGCTTGGCGGGGCACGCGAACACCGGGGAGCTGTTTTTT
CASSLAGHANTGELFF
>TRBJ1-5|TRBV5-1|few|.
TGCGCCAGCAGCTTGGACCCACAAGGGTACGATCAGCCCCAGAATTTT
CASSLDPQGYDQPQNF
>TRBJ2-7|TRBV10-1|many|.
TGCGCCAGCAGTGAGTCGAATTCAGGGGACGAGCAGTACTTC
CASSESNSGDEQYF
>TRBJ2-1|TRBV5-1|many|TRBD1
TGCGCCACCAAGGACAGGGGCCATGAGCAGTTCTTC
CATKDRGHEQFF
>TRBJ1-3|TRBV3-1|many|.
TGTGCCAGCAGCCAAAGGATTCCCAGGGGAAACACCATATATTTT
CASSQRIPRGNTIYF
>TRBJ1-3|TRBV5-1|many|TRBD1
TGCGCCAGCAGCCAGTTGGCAGGGGGTCCCCACTCTGGAAACACCATATATTTT
CASSQLAGGPHSGNTIYF
>TRBJ2-1|TRBV29-1|many|TRBD2
TGCAGCGCTGGACTAGCGGGAGTTAGCAATGAGCAGTTCTTC
CSAGLAGVSNEQFF
>TRBJ2-7|TRBV4-1|few|TRBD1
TGCGCCAGCAGTCCCGGACAGGGTGGGTACGAGCAGTACTTC
CASSPGQGGYEQYF
>TRBJ2-7|TRBV7-2|many|.
TGTGCCAGCAGCCCAGACAGCCGAGAGTCCTACGAGCAGTACTTC
CASSPDSRESYEQYF
>TRBJ2-1|TRBV12-3/TRBV12-4|many|TRBD2
TGTGCCAGCAGGACTAGCGGGGGGTTTACGAATGAGCAGTTCTTC
CASRTSGGFTNEQFF
>TRBJ2-1|TRBV6-6|many|.
TGTGCCAGCAGTTACAGCCGGGATTATGAGCAGTTCTTC
CASSYSRDYEQFF
>TRBJ2-1|TRBV7-2|many|TRBD2
TGTGCCAGCAGCTCCCCGGGACTAGGGACTAATGAGCAGTTCTTC
CASSSPGLGTNEQFF
>TRBJ1-6|TRBV20-1|many|.
TGCAGTGCTAGAGACACAGGGAAATCACCCCTCAACTTT
CSARDTGKSPLNF
>TRBJ1-4|TRBV5-5|many|.
TGTGCCAGCAGCTTGGGCCCTTATGAAAAACTGTTTTTT
CASSLGPYEKLFF
>TRBJ1-2|TRBV7-9|many|.
TGTGCCAGCAGCCCGCTCCAGGGGCGAGCGGGTGGCTACACCTTC
CASSPLQGRAGGYTF
>TRBJ1-5|TRBV7-8|many|.
TGTGCCAGCAGCTCGGGGTCCTCCTGGGGCAATCAGCCCCAGCATTTT
CASSSGSSWGNQPQHF
>TRBJ2-4|TRBV7-9|many|.
TGTGCCAGCAGCAACCAGGGACTCATTCAGTACTTC
CASSNQGLIQYF
>TRBJ2-1|TRBV5-1|many|.
TGCGCCAGCAGCTTGGACCCTAGTTTTGGTGAGCAGTTCTTC
CASSLDPSFGEQFF
>TRBJ2-7|TRBV19|many|.
TGTGCCAGTAGTATAACAGATTACTACGAGCAGTACTTC
CASSITDYYEQYF